Reported below is one TCR beta chain. Antigen unknown. These data originate in a study of radiotherapy plus CTLA-4 blockade in lung cancer. Findings and limits, study-wide: TCR clones of tumor origin grew in blood after radiotherapy plus ipilimumab.

TCRdb's table, derived via immunoSEQ multiplex PCR, lists solely in-frame clones and lacks some. The sample lists about 31,000 clones, 70% to 80% occurring once. Germline assignment: CDR1 SGHNT and CDR2 YYREEE (reference sequence). With 0 bases removed from V and 5 bases from J, the gap between germline ends came to 8 bases. CDR3 size: 14 residues. The TCR originated in a human donor with non-small cell lung cancer who had stable disease on radiotherapy plus ipilimumab. This material consisted of peripheral blood, taken from a patient treated with radiotherapy plus ipilimumab. V gene TRBV5-4 combines with J gene TRBJ1-4, with D tentatively TRBD1 (5 bases). The CDR3 DNA follows: TGTGCCAGCAGCTTGGGGGGGGAAAATGAAAAACTGTTTTTT. This encodes CASSLGGENEKLFF.